The text below deals with one TCR beta chain. Its antigen is unknown. The data belong to a study of T-cell reconstitution after alpha-beta-depleted transplantation in children. Whole-study results and caveats: Where alpha-beta T cells came from about two months after transplant was reportedly several hundred expanded graft clones. Fresh T-cell production supplied most of the T-cell counts and diversity seen one year after transplant. High day-60 TCRbeta diversity in some patients came from surviving recipient T cells and thymic progenitors.

Unique molecular identifiers featured in how the TCRbeta library was prepared. TCRdb reprocessed the PCR reads with MiXCR, giving one entry per CDR3 protein. Of some 300,000 distinct CDR3 sequences in the sample, 10% were seen once. The V end was cut by 2 bases, the J end by 8 bases, with 10 bases between. CDR1 is DFQATT, CDR2 SNEGSKA, per germline (reference sequence). CDR3 length equals 12 residues. The chain recombines TRBV20-1 with TRBJ2-4, with D possibly matching TRBD1 (5 bases). Sequencing was performed on PBMCs, taken before TCRalphabeta/CD19-depleted stem cell transplant. The sequence derives from a boy younger than two with acute myeloid leukemia, due to receive a stem cell transplant. The CDR3 region is CSARRQGHIQYF. CDR3 DNA: TGCAGTGCTAGACGGCAGGGCCACATTCAGTACTTC.